The 4 T cell receptor beta chains given below trace back to one sample, sequenced in a study of cytomegalovirus exposure and HLA in healthy donors. Amplification used 60 Vbeta primers and 13 Jbeta primers. Some clones are missing from TCRdb's copy, which holds only in-frame ones; the method was immunoSEQ multiplex PCR. This table has about 140,000 clones, about 80% appearing once. The sample taken for sequencing was PBMCs. These receptors were collected from a man aged 30-40 years in good health and CMV-seronegative.

J is TRBJ2-7 and V is TRBV9, with 8 bases fitting TRBD2. CDR3 length: 14 amino acids. Germline lookup yields CDR1 SGDLS and CDR2 YYNGEE. After removal of 2 bases from V and 3 bases from J, the junction contained 4 bases not matched to a gene. In DNA, the CDR3 is TGTGCCAGCAGCGTTTCACTAGCGGACTACGAGCAGTACTTC. Translation: CASSVSLADYEQYF.

The chain links TRBV5-1 to TRBJ2-1; weak D call: TRBD2 (6 bases). Germline CDR1 SGHRS, CDR2 YFSETQ. Trimming removed 5 bases from V and 1 base from J, with 19 bases in between. This CDR3 region has 17 residues. The CDR3 region has the DNA TGCGCCAGCAGTACAATACTGGCGGGATCGTCCTACAATGAGCAGTTCTTC. This codes for CASSTILAGSSYNEQFF.

This clone was counted only a few times. The V call is TRBV7-2, the J call TRBJ2-2, with D hard to call. Germline CDR1 SGHTA, CDR2 FQGNSA. V lost 4 bases, J lost 6 bases, and 15 bases lay in between. This CDR3 comprises 15 residues. This CDR3 is CASSSPTRFPGELFF. The CDR3 DNA sequence: TGTGCCAGCAGCTCACCGACTCGCTTCCCCGGGGAGCTGTTTTTT.

CDR3 sequence: CASSPGQPNTEAFF. The CDR3 DNA reads as TGTGCCAGCAGCCCCGGACAGCCGAACACTGAAGCTTTCTTT. The rearrangement joins TRBV6-5 to TRBJ1-1; tentatively, D is TRBD1 (6 bases). The CDR3 loop spans 14 amino acids. Trimming cost V 6 bases and J 1 base, with 12 bases left between them. CDR1 is MNHEY and CDR2 is SVGAGI in the germline V gene.